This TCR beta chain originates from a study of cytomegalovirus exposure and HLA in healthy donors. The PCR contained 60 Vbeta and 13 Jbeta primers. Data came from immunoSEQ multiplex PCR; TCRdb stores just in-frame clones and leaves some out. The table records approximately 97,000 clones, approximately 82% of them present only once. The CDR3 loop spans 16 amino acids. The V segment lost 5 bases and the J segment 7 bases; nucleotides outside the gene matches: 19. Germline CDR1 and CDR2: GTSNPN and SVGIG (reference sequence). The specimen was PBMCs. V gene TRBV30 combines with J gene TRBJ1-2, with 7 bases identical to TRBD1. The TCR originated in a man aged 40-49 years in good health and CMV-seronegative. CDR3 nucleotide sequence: TGTGCCTGGCGGTCCCGGACAGGTGAGGATTACGGTGGCTACACCTTC. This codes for CAWRSRTGEDYGGYTF. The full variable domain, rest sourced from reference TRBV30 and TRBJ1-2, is SQTIHQWPATLVQPVGSPLSLECTVEGTSNPNLYWYRQAAGRGLQLLFYSVGIGQISSEVPQNLSASRPQDRQFILSSKKLLLSDSGFYLCAWRSRTGEDYGGYTFGSGTRLTVV.